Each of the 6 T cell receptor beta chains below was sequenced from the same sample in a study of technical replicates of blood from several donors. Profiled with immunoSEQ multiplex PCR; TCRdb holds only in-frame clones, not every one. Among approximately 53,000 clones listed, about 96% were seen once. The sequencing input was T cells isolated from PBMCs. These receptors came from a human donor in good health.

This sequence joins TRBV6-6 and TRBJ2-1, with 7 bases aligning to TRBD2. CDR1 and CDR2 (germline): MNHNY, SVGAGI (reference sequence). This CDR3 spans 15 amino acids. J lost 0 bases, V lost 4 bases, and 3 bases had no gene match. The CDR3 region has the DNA TGTGCCAGCAGTTCCTGGGGGGGCTCCTACAATGAGCAGTTCTTC. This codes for CASSSWGGSYNEQFF.

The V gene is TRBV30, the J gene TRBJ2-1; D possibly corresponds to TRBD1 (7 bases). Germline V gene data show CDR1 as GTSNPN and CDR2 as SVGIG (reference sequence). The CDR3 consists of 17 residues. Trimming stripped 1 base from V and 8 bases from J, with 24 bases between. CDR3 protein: CAWSGIRGLTGRYEQFF. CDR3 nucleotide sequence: TGTGCCTGGAGTGGTATAAGGGGGTTGACAGGGAGGTATGAGCAGTTCTTC.

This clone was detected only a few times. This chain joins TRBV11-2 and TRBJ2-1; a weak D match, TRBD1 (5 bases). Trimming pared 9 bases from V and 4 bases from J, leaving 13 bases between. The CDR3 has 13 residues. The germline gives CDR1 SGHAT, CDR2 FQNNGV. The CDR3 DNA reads TGTGCCAGTAAGCTACAGGTTTACAATGAGCAGTTCTTC. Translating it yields CASKLQVYNEQFF.

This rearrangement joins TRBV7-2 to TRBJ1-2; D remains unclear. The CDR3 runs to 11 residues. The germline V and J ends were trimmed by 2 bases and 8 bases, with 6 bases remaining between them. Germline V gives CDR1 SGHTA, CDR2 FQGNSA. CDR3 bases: TGTGCCAGCAGCTTAATGGAGGGCTACACCTTC. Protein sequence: CASSLMEGYTF.

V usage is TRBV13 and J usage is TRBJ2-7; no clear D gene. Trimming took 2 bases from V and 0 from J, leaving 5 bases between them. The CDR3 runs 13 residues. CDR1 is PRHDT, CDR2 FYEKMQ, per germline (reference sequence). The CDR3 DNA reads TGTGCCAGCAGCTTACCGAGCTCCTACGAGCAGTACTTC. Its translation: CASSLPSSYEQYF.

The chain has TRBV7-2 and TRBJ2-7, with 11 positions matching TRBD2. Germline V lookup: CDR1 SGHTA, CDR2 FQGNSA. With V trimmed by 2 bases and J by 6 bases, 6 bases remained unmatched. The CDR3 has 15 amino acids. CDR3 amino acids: CASSLRLAGGGEQYF. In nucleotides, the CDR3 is TGTGCCAGCAGCTTACGGCTAGCGGGAGGAGGCGAGCAGTACTTC.